The T cell receptor beta chain described here comes from a study of beta chain features in type 1 diabetes. Study as a whole: Sorted cells numbering around 100,000,000 were examined across all samples. Study-level points and caveats: Patients showed naive, central memory and Treg TCRB repertoires that appeared more similar than those of healthy donors. A moderate, significant TCRB CDR3 shortening appeared in type 1 diabetes across four CD4+ subsets.

Sequenced material consisted of expressed TCRB transcripts (all of the isolated RNA was reverse transcribed). The data were produced by immunoSEQ multiplex PCR, yet TCRdb's version contains in-frame clones alone and is incomplete. Here the sample spans about 250,000 clones, 13% to 15% being singletons. From germline, CDR1 is SGHAT and CDR2 FQNNGV. V gave up 5 bases and J gave up 7 bases; unmatched junction bases: 4. The CDR3 spans 14 residues. CD4+ cells of the naive, central memory, regulatory and stem cell-like memory types were sorted via CD45RO/CCR7/CD25/CD127/CD95/CD27. This clone has more than one count but fewer than ten. The antigen is unknown.

The sample comprised naive CD4+ T cells from blood. This clonotype originated in a woman in her thirties or forties in good health. The chain combines TRBV11-2 with TRBJ2-3, with 12 bases lining up with TRBD2. The CDR3 reads CASSRTSGANTQYF. DNA of the CDR3: TGTGCCAGCAGCCGGACTAGCGGGGCGAATACGCAGTATTTT.